This TCR beta chain stems from a study of T cell repertoires in cytomegalovirus infection. Background on the study: Indicated by public TCR beta signatures were CMV infection and matching HLA type.

This CDR3 has 15 amino acids. The V and J ends lost 2 bases and 2 bases respectively, with 12 bases between them. CDR1 and CDR2 from the germline V gene are SGHTA and FQGNSA. This clonotype appeared many times. Antigen specificity is unknown. TCRdb re-called the reads through MiXCR, storing one row per CDR3 protein. The repertoire holds around 500,000 distinct CDR3 sequences, more than 40% seen once, with 43% in the top ten. The study, taken as a whole, reports: Dominant in the ex vivo response were TCR beta clonotypes restricted by HLA-C and specific for CMV.

The sequences come from cultured PBMCs, collected from culture after CMV antigen stimulation. The receptor was isolated from a human donor in good health (CMV status not recorded). Some clones in this sample may be carry-over from other donors' samples. V usage is TRBV7-2 and J usage is TRBJ2-5; maybe TRBD2 (5 bases). CDR3 DNA sequence: TGTGCCAGCAGCTTAAGGTCGGGATTTCAAGAGACCCAGTACTTC. It translates to CASSLRSGFQETQYF.